This T cell receptor (beta chain) was found in a study of Graves' ophthalmopathy and Graves' hyperthyroidism. Overall study: Specimen type is peripheral blood, obtained at initial diagnosis before any treatment.

Study observations and caveats: In blood, most expanded thyroid clonotypes above 0.001 frequency were also detected. The model achieved 55% to 71% sensitivity and roughly 72% specificity for ophthalmopathy progression.

Certain patients were not enrolled. These were patients with other autoimmune diseases, uncontrolled infections, pregnancy or lactation. This clonotype was counted at least ten times. Its antigen is undetermined. Germline V gives CDR1 SGHRS, CDR2 YFSETQ. V dropped 0 bases and J dropped 11; count of bases not matched to a gene: 5. This CDR3 region has 13 residues. Amplification of TCR beta CDR3 regions used RNA transcripts. RT-PCR with HTBI primers came first, then second-round multiplex PCR. Each CDR3 protein gets one entry after TCRdb re-called the multiplex PCR reads with MiXCR. The sample has more than 300,000 distinct CDR3 sequences; about 15% are singletons.

Sequencing used peripheral blood. The gene calls are TRBV5-1 and TRBJ1-5; 7 positions match TRBD1. The receptor was isolated from an adult woman with stable Graves' hyperthyroidism. CDR3 loop: CASSLETGASQHF. CDR3 sequence (DNA): TGCGCCAGCAGCTTGGAAACAGGGGCCTCCCAGCATTTT.